The clone carrying this T cell receptor (beta chain) showed up just a few times. This sample is part of a study of blood T cell repertoires in COVID-19. Sequencing used immunoSEQ multiplex PCR; TCRdb keeps in-frame clones, though not all of them. The table has some 110,000 clones, over 65% seen once. The CDR3 consists of 17 residues. V was trimmed by 4 bases and J by 0 bases, leaving 16 bases between them. Germline V lookup: CDR1 SGHVS, CDR2 FQNEAQ. The genes are TRBV7-8 and TRBJ1-5, with a weak D call TRBD1 (6 bases). The sequence was collected from a woman aged 70-85 years with acute or convalescent COVID-19. Sequenced: peripheral blood. The CDR3 nucleotides read TGTGCCAGCAGCTCCTCCAGGACAGACCTTAGCAATCAGCCCCAGCATTTT. Protein: CASSSSRTDLSNQPQHF.